Shown below are 2 T cell receptor beta chains from a single sample sequenced in a study of T cells in Graves' hyperthyroidism and ophthalmopathy. TCR beta CDR3 regions were amplified from RNA. When the TCR CDR3 underwent first-round RT-PCR, the HTBI primer set was used. One entry per CDR3 protein, called by TCRdb with MiXCR from the multiplex PCR reads. This table holds some 340,000 distinct CDR3 sequences, roughly 15% found once. Sequenced: blood. These receptors were collected from a woman aged 40 to 49 with Graves' ophthalmopathy.

V and J are TRBV28 and TRBJ1-6; 8 bases fit TRBD1. Trimming took 5 bases from V and 8 from J; bases not matched to a gene: 8. This CDR3 is 15 amino acids long. The V gene's germline CDR1 is MDHEN and CDR2 SYDVKM. CDR3 DNA: TGTGCCAGCAGTCCAGGGGGCACGATTGATTCACCCCTCCACTTT. This sequence encodes CASSPGGTIDSPLHF. The variable domain in full, with the rest retrieved from reference TRBV28 and TRBJ1-6, is DVKVTQSSRYLVKRTGEKVFLECVQDMDHENMFWYRQDPGLGLRLIYFSYDVKMKEKGDIPEGYSVSREKKERFSLILESASTNQTSMYLCASSPGGTIDSPLHFGNGTRLTVT.

This clonotype was recorded many times. The genes are TRBV28 and TRBJ2-2; 8 nucleotides align to TRBD2. The CDR3 totals 18 residues. The germline V gene encodes CDR1 MDHEN and CDR2 SYDVKM. The ends lost 0 bases at V and 6 bases at J; junction bases unmatched: 12. The CDR3 loop reads CASSLWGEAGAGSGELFF. CDR3 DNA sequence: TGTGCCAGCAGTTTATGGGGGGAAGCGGGGGCCGGCTCCGGGGAGCTGTTTTTT.